A selection of T cell receptor beta chains follows, all from one sample in a study of shared clonotypes between healthy human individuals. The method was immunoSEQ multiplex PCR; TCRdb's version includes in-frame clones alone and lacks a portion of them. This sample yields more than 850,000 clones, of which 75% to 80% are seen a single time; approximately 0.5% belongs to the top ten. The sequenced sample was memory CD4+ T cells from PBMCs. Every receptor here comes from a man aged 18 to 35 in good health. Some clones in this sample may be carry-over from other donors' samples. Each CDR3 is given with its conserved first and last residue. Each record gives: D gene, clone size, J gene, V gene, CDR3 protein, CDR3 DNA. D genes are given only for firm matches. Clone size appears in some rows only: once, few, many, or a class for an expanded clone.

NA | NA | TRBJ2-3 | TRBV28 | CASSGAGGQSTDTQYF | TGTGCCAGCAGTGGTGCTGGGGGCCAAAGCACAGATACGCAGTATTTT
NA | once | TRBJ2-5 | TRBV7-3 | CASSSSGARETQYF | TGTGCCAGCAGCTCCTCAGGGGCCAGGGAGACCCAGTACTTC
TRBD2 | NA | TRBJ2-1 | TRBV10-3 | CAISSGRMAYNEQFF | TGTGCCATCAGTAGCGGGAGGATGGCCTACAATGAGCAGTTCTTC
NA | once | TRBJ1-1 | TRBV25-1 | CASRDQGGTEAFF | TGTGCCAGCAGGGACCAGGGAGGCACTGAAGCTTTCTTT
NA | NA | TRBJ1-1 | TRBV28 | CASQIGGMGRMNTEAFF | TGTGCCAGCCAAATTGGGGGCATGGGTCGAATGAACACTGAAGCTTTCTTT
NA | NA | TRBJ2-7 | TRBV28 | CASSLSLGQSSYEQYF | TGTGCCAGCAGTTTATCCCTGGGGCAGTCCTCCTACGAGCAGTACTTC
NA | NA | TRBJ1-1 | TRBV11-2 | CASSQARGTEAFF | TGTGCCAGCAGCCAAGCGAGGGGCACTGAAGCTTTCTTT
NA | NA | TRBJ1-5 | TRBV28 | CASSLFRQSGQPQHF | TGTGCCAGCAGTTTATTTAGACAATCAGGTCAGCCCCAGCATTTT
NA | NA | TRBJ2-5 | TRBV11-2 | CASSPVGETQYF | TGTGCCAGCAGCCCAGTCGGCGAGACCCAGTACTTC
NA | once | TRBJ2-5 | TRBV4-1 | CASSQQGVETQYF | TGCGCCAGCAGCCAACAGGGAGTTGAGACCCAGTACTTC
TRBD1 | NA | TRBJ2-5 | TRBV14 | CASSWGQGGETQYF | TGTGCCAGCAGCTGGGGACAGGGTGGAGAGACCCAGTACTTC
NA | NA | TRBJ1-1 | TRBV14 | CASSQDMGTEAFF | TGTGCCAGCAGCCAAGATATGGGCACTGAAGCTTTCTTT
TRBD1 | few | TRBJ2-7 | TRBV27 | CASSDPGQGRTYEQYF | TGTGCCAGCAGCGATCCGGGACAGGGTCGGACCTACGAGCAGTACTTC
NA | NA | TRBJ2-7 | TRBV28 | CASSSTARYEQYF | TGTGCCAGCAGTTCCACCGCAAGGTACGAGCAGTACTTC
NA | NA | TRBJ1-2 | TRBV10-3 | CAISEGATSYYGYTF | TGTGCCATCAGTGAGGGGGCTACCTCGTACTATGGCTACACCTTC
NA | NA | TRBJ2-7 | TRBV5-1 | CASSLGGTHHSYEQYF | TGCGCCAGCAGCTTGGGGGGGACACATCACTCCTACGAGCAGTACTTC
NA | NA | TRBJ1-2 | TRBV27 | CASSPTLSGNPGYTF | TGTGCCAGCAGCCCCACCTTATCAGGGAATCCTGGCTACACCTTC
NA | NA | TRBJ2-5 | TRBV6-1 | CASSEGGAQETQYF | TGTGCCAGCAGTGAAGGCGGGGCCCAAGAGACCCAGTACTTC
TRBD1 | once | TRBJ1-2 | TRBV28 | CASSSGQGVYGYTF | TGTGCCAGCAGTTCGGGACAGGGAGTCTATGGCTACACCTTC
TRBD1 | NA | TRBJ1-2 | TRBV28 | CASERTGANYGYTF | TGTGCCAGCGAGCGGACAGGGGCTAACTATGGCTACACCTTC
TRBD1 | once | TRBJ1-4 | TRBV14 | CASSHFPGQGLGTNEKLFF | TGTGCCAGCAGCCACTTTCCGGGACAGGGATTAGGAACTAATGAAAAACTGTTTTTT
TRBD2 | NA | TRBJ2-1 | TRBV5-6 | CASSQRGGAYNEQFF | TGTGCCAGCAGCCAAAGGGGAGGGGCCTACAATGAGCAGTTCTTC
NA | NA | TRBJ2-5 | TRBV15 | CATSQGPQETQYF | TGTGCCACCAGCCAGGGACCACAAGAGACCCAGTACTTC
TRBD1 | NA | TRBJ2-1 | TRBV5-1 | CASSKSTGNEQFF | TGCGCCAGCAGCAAATCGACAGGGAATGAGCAGTTCTTC
NA | few | TRBJ2-7 | TRBV7-9 | CASSLAYTSEQYF | TGTGCCAGCAGCTTAGCTTATACATCCGAGCAGTACTTC
NA | NA | TRBJ2-3 | TRBV7-3 | CASSVQGQLEADTQYF | TGTGCCAGCAGCGTACAGGGCCAACTTGAAGCAGATACGCAGTATTTT
NA | NA | TRBJ1-5 | TRBV5-1 | CASSWGGGNQPQHF | TGCGCCAGCAGCTGGGGGGGTGGCAATCAGCCCCAGCATTTT
TRBD1 | few | TRBJ1-2 | TRBV6-1 | CASSSSAGGVTF | TGTGCCAGCAGCTCCTCGGCAGGGGGGGTTACCTTC
TRBD1 | few | TRBJ2-7 | TRBV19 | CASSILLGQGTREQYF | TGTGCCAGTAGTATTCTCTTGGGACAGGGAACTCGGGAGCAGTACTTC
NA | NA | TRBJ2-1 | TRBV30 | CAWSVLGYNEQFF | TGTGCCTGGAGTGTACTCGGGTACAATGAGCAGTTCTTC
NA | NA | TRBJ2-3 | TRBV6-4 | CASSLQGGGGDTQYF | TGTGCCAGCAGTTTACAGGGAGGCGGGGGAGATACGCAGTATTTT
NA | NA | TRBJ1-1 | TRBV28 | CASRVLGRWGTEAFF | TGTGCCAGCAGGGTCCTGGGGCGGTGGGGCACTGAAGCTTTCTTT
NA | NA | TRBJ2-7 | TRBV5-1 | CASSQTLYEQYF | TGCGCCAGCAGCCAGACACTCTACGAGCAGTACTTC
NA | NA | TRBJ1-3 | TRBV2 | CATTRAGPGNTIYF | TGTGCCACCACCCGGGCGGGGCCCGGAAACACCATATATTTT
NA | NA | TRBJ2-2 | TRBV28 | CASKPSSVRGTGELFF | TGTGCCAGCAAACCCAGTAGCGTTCGTGGCACCGGGGAGCTGTTTTTT
TRBD1 | once | TRBJ1-3 | TRBV6-1 | CASSNRGPSENTIYF | TGTGCCAGCAGTAACAGGGGCCCGTCGGAGAACACCATATATTTT
TRBD1 | NA | TRBJ1-1 | TRBV6-1 | CASSSRGREAFF | TGTGCCAGCAGTTCCAGGGGGCGTGAAGCTTTCTTT
NA | once | TRBJ1-3 | TRBV6-6 | CASSSARAGNTIYF | TGTGCCAGCAGTTCCGCCCGGGCTGGAAACACCATATATTTT
TRBD1 | NA | TRBJ2-3 | TRBV10-3 | CAISNRGALSDTDTQYF | TGTGCCATCAGCAACAGGGGGGCCCTTTCGGACACAGATACGCAGTATTTT
NA | few | TRBJ1-2 | TRBV6-1 | CASSEPTTGCYTF | TGTGCCAGCAGTGAGCCGACGACAGGATGCTACACCTTC
NA | NA | TRBJ1-1 | TRBV23-1 | CASKERTGQNTEAFF | TGCGCCAGCAAGGAACGTACAGGCCAGAACACTGAAGCTTTCTTT
NA | NA | TRBJ1-2 | TRBV28 | CASSQQWSNYGYTF | TGTGCCAGCAGCCAGCAGTGGTCCAACTATGGCTACACCTTC
NA | NA | TRBJ2-1 | TRBV11-1 | CASSLSLGGTIEQFF | TGTGCCAGCAGCTTAAGCCTAGGCGGGACCATTGAGCAGTTCTTC
NA | NA | TRBJ1-4 | TRBV27 | CASSRQAFNEKLFF | TGTGCCAGCAGTAGACAGGCCTTTAATGAAAAACTGTTTTTT
NA | NA | TRBJ1-2 | TRBV28 | CASSLVAVVYGYTF | TGTGCCAGCAGTTTAGTGGCGGTGGTCTATGGCTACACCTTC
NA | NA | TRBJ2-2 | TRBV11-2 | CASSLSIRAVNTGELFF | TGTGCCAGCAGCTTGTCAATCCGGGCGGTGAACACCGGGGAGCTGTTTTTT
NA | NA | TRBJ2-3 | TRBV23-1 | CASSQGARATDTQYF | TGCGCCAGCAGTCAAGGGGCGAGGGCTACAGATACGCAGTATTTT
TRBD1 | NA | TRBJ2-7 | TRBV23-1 | CASSHFQGALCEQYF | TGCGCCAGCAGTCATTTCCAGGGGGCTTTGTGCGAGCAGTACTTC
NA | NA | TRBJ2-1 | TRBV5-6 | CASRRGTVALYNEQFF | TGTGCCAGCAGACGGGGAACCGTAGCCCTCTACAATGAGCAGTTCTTC
TRBD2 | NA | TRBJ2-2 | TRBV10-3 | CAISEVRMAGGPDTGELFF | TGTGCCATCAGTGAGGTCAGGATGGCGGGAGGGCCGGACACCGGGGAGCTGTTTTTT
TRBD2 | NA | TRBJ2-1 | TRBV30 | CAWREWREGYNEQFF | TGTGCCTGGAGGGAATGGCGGGAGGGGTACAATGAGCAGTTCTTC
NA | once | TRBJ2-3 | TRBV5-4 | CASSLSRESGDTQYF | TGTGCCAGCAGCTTGTCCCGGGAGTCAGGAGATACGCAGTATTTT
NA | NA | TRBJ2-2 | TRBV5-1 | CASRASMDTGELFF | TGCGCCAGCAGAGCATCTATGGACACCGGGGAGCTGTTTTTT
NA | NA | TRBJ2-4 | TRBV7-9 | CASSGGKNIQYF | TGTGCCAGCAGTGGTGGGAAAAACATTCAGTACTTC
TRBD1 | NA | TRBJ2-7 | TRBV7-9 | CASSPGDRGLTEQYF | TGTGCCAGCAGCCCCGGGGACAGGGGTTTAACGGAGCAGTACTTC
TRBD1 | NA | TRBJ2-7 | TRBV6-1 | CASRPTGDGEQYF | TGTGCCAGCAGGCCTACAGGGGACGGCGAGCAGTACTTC
NA | few | TRBJ1-5 | TRBV23-1 | CASSQLIKLGPQHF | TGCGCCAGCAGTCAACTGATCAAATTGGGGCCCCAGCATTTT